Shown below are 32 T cell receptor beta chains from a single sample sequenced in a study of T-cell reconstitution after alpha-beta-depleted transplantation in children. Overall study results and limits: Counts and diversity of T cells one year after transplant came mostly from newly produced T cells.

Their antigens remain unidentified. Unique molecular identifiers were incorporated into the prepared TCRbeta library. TCRdb used MiXCR to reprocess the PCR reads, holding one entry per CDR3 protein. The sample lists some 300,000 distinct CDR3 sequences, about 7.3% seen once, with about 9.1% in the top ten. The specimen comprised peripheral blood, sampled 360 days after TCRalphabeta/CD19-depleted stem cell transplant. These TCRs come from a female patient aged 2-15 years who had a stem cell transplant for Fanconi anemia, so the T cells may come from the graft donor.

This clonotype was counted many times. At one end the junction does not follow the germline gene, possibly because of a read error. The V gene is TRBV5-5, the J gene TRBJ1-4; tentative D call: TRBD1 (6 bases). Germline V gives CDR1 SGHKS, CDR2 YYEKEE (reference sequence). The CDR3 loop spans 13 amino acids. Here the CDR3 reads CASSLAGDPAGGF. DNA for the CDR3: TGTGCCAGCAGCTTGGCAGGGGATCCGGCCGGAGGCTTT.

This clonotype has a count of ten or more. V usage is TRBV4-1 and J usage is TRBJ2-7, with D perhaps TRBD2 (6 bases). The length of the CDR3 is 15 residues. Germline CDR1 MGHRA, CDR2 YSYEKL. V lost 1 base and J lost 5, with 15 bases in between. CDR3 DNA sequence: TGCGCCAGCAGCCAAGGGGACGGGGGTGTCCACGAGCAGTACTTC. This translates into CASSQGDGGVHEQYF.

This clonotype was counted ten times or more. The V call is TRBV20-1, the J call TRBJ1-3; D call uncertain. Germline CDR1 reads DFQATT; CDR2 reads SNEGSKA (reference sequence). This CDR3 comprises 13 residues. V lost 0 bases to trimming and J lost 4 bases, with 7 bases between them. The CDR3 DNA reads as TGCAGTGCTAGAGATCTACAAGGAAACACCATATATTTT. Protein product: CSARDLQGNTIYF.

This clonotype was counted between two and nine times. This sequence joins TRBV5-6 and TRBJ2-5, with 9 bases that match TRBD1. V trimming: 4 bases; J trimming: 4 bases; junction bases outside the gene matches: 5. The CDR3 is made up of 14 amino acids. Germline assignment: CDR1 SGHDT and CDR2 YYEEEE. The CDR3 DNA follows: TGTGCCAGCAGCCGGACAGGGGAGGCAGAGACCCAGTACTTC. Translating it yields CASSRTGEAETQYF.

There are many counts of this clonotype. The chain uses TRBV18 and TRBJ2-5; no clear D. Per germline, CDR1 KGHSH and CDR2 LQKENI. The CDR3 consists of 13 residues. The V gene lost 2 bases and the J gene lost 4 bases, with 8 bases spanning the gap. CDR3 in DNA: TGTGCCAGCTCACCAAGGGTAGGAGAGACCCAGTACTTC. Translating gives CASSPRVGETQYF.

The chain is built from TRBV7-2 and TRBJ2-2; TRBD2 aligns across 9 bases. This CDR3 is built from 17 residues. From germline, CDR1 is SGHTA and CDR2 FQGNSA. V lost 5 bases to trimming and J lost 5 bases; unmatched junction nucleotides: 12. The CDR3 protein is CASSPTGTSLGTGELFF. CDR3 nucleotides: TGTGCCAGCAGCCCCACCGGGACTAGCTTGGGTACCGGGGAGCTGTTTTTT.

V usage is TRBV12-3 or TRBV12-4 and J usage is TRBJ1-6, with TRBD1 identical over 9 bases. The CDR3 consists of 15 residues. V lost 2 bases and J lost 9; bases outside the gene matches: 5. This CDR3 reads CASSLTGGASSPLHF. Written as DNA, the CDR3 is TGTGCCAGCAGTTTAACAGGGGGCGCCTCTTCACCCCTCCACTTT.

The table lists this clonotype with many counts. V gene TRBV29-1 combines with J gene TRBJ1-2; D gene uncertain. V lost 3 bases and J 1 base, leaving 12 bases between the germline ends. The CDR3 extends over 14 amino acids. Germline V CDR1 and CDR2: SQVTM, ANQGSEA. The CDR3 region is CSVDIALNNYGYTF. CDR3 bases: TGCAGCGTTGATATAGCGCTGAATAACTATGGCTACACCTTC. The complete variable domain, with remaining parts taken from reference TRBV29-1 and TRBJ1-2, reads SAVISQKPSRDICQRGTSLTIQCQVDSQVTMMFWYRQQPGQSLTLIATANQGSEATYESGFVIDKFPISRPNLTFSTLTVSNMSPEDSSIYLCSVDIALNNYGYTFGSGTRLTVV.

This clonotype was seen ten or more times. The chain carries TRBV20-1 and TRBJ1-6; D ambiguous. Germline CDR1 and CDR2: DFQATT and SNEGSKA (reference sequence). Between the trimmed V and J ends, which lost 2 bases and 7 bases, there was a span of 9 bases. The CDR3 covers 13 residues. The CDR3 sequence: CSARWASNSPLHF. CDR3 DNA: TGCAGTGCTAGATGGGCCAGCAATTCACCCCTCCACTTT.

J is TRBJ2-2 and V is TRBV5-4, with TRBD2 identical over 7 bases. This CDR3 is built from 14 residues. Germline CDR1 is SGHNT and CDR2 is YYREEE (reference sequence). The junction had 4 bases not matched to a gene; V was cut back by 2 bases and J by 6 bases. This CDR3 is CASSFDRGAGELFF. Written as DNA, the CDR3 is TGTGCCAGCAGCTTTGATCGGGGGGCCGGGGAGCTGTTTTTT.

This clonotype was picked up a small number of times. V usage is TRBV9 and J usage is TRBJ2-5; 10 bases fit TRBD1. The trim removed 1 base at V and 2 bases at J, leaving 2 bases unmatched. Germline CDR1 reads SGDLS; CDR2 reads YYNGEE. This CDR3 spans 15 amino acids. This CDR3 is CASSVPGQGQETQYF. CDR3 in DNA: TGTGCCAGCAGCGTACCGGGACAGGGGCAAGAGACCCAGTACTTC.

The V and J genes are TRBV28 and TRBJ2-2, with TRBD2 as a possible D gene (6 bases). This CDR3 is built from 18 residues. Between the trimmed V and J ends, which lost 4 bases and 1 base, there was a span of 19 bases. The germline V gene has CDR1 MDHEN and CDR2 SYDVKM. The CDR3: CASSSSPWVAENTGELFF. CDR3 nucleotides: TGTGCCAGCAGTTCCAGCCCCTGGGTAGCGGAGAACACCGGGGAGCTGTTTTTT.

This clonotype was observed a few times. This chain connects TRBV7-9 to TRBJ1-3; perhaps TRBD1 as D (6 bases). Germline V gives CDR1 SEHNR, CDR2 FQNEAQ (reference sequence). This CDR3 has 15 amino acids. Trimming took 3 bases from V and 1 from J, leaving 10 bases between them. CDR3 region: CASSFGGVSGNTIYF. In DNA, the CDR3 is TGTGCCAGCAGCTTCGGGGGCGTTTCTGGAAACACCATATATTTT. Using reference TRBV7-9 and TRBJ1-3 for the parts outside the CDR3, the full variable domain is DTGVSQNPRHKITKRGQNVTFRCDPISEHNRLYWYRQTLGQGPEFLTYFQNEAQLEKSRLLSDRFSAERPKGSFSTLEIQRTEQGDSAMYLCASSFGGVSGNTIYFGEGSWLTVV.

This chain links TRBV5-1 with TRBJ2-3; 9 bases line up with TRBD2. The germline CDR1 and CDR2 sequences are SGHRS and YFSETQ. CDR3 length equals 18 residues. Unmatched junction bases numbered 10, after V lost 0 bases and J lost 2 bases. The CDR3 coding sequence is TGCGCCAGCAGCTTGGATGTAGTAGCGGGAGCCCCCACAGATACGCAGTATTTT. Amino acid sequence: CASSLDVVAGAPTDTQYF.

The chain combines TRBV6-5 with TRBJ2-2; 8 bases agree with TRBD2. Germline V lookup: CDR1 MNHEY, CDR2 SVGAGI. The ends lost 0 bases at V and 0 bases at J; junction bases unmatched: 6. This CDR3 has 18 amino acids. The CDR3 spells CASSYSWAGGANTGELFF. The CDR3 bases are TGTGCCAGCAGTTACTCGTGGGCGGGGGGAGCGAACACCGGGGAGCTGTTTTTT.

This clonotype has ten or more counts. The chain links TRBV28 to TRBJ2-1; 8 bases are a match to TRBD2. CDR1 is MDHEN and CDR2 is SYDVKM in the germline V gene. This CDR3 comprises 16 residues. Trimming cost V 6 bases and J 9 bases; bases outside gene matches: 16. CDR3 coding DNA: TGTGCCAGCAGCCCAAGGGGGACTAGGGAAATCGGTGAGCAGTTCTTC. This translates into CASSPRGTREIGEQFF.

Many counts were recorded for this clonotype. The V and J genes are TRBV24-1 and TRBJ1-2; D unresolved. This CDR3 spans 12 amino acids. Per germline, CDR1 KGHDR and CDR2 SFDVKD. Trimming pared 1 base from V and 4 bases from J, leaving 3 bases between. CDR3 sequence reads: CATSDFRYGYTF. The CDR3 nucleotides read TGTGCCACCAGTGATTTTCGCTATGGCTACACCTTC.

This sequence joins TRBV5-6 and TRBJ2-1; D gene ambiguous. Germline-derived CDR1 and CDR2 are SGHDT and YYEEEE. The CDR3 spans 14 residues. The V end lost 4 bases, the J end lost 6 bases, and 14 bases lay between the germline ends. The CDR3 loop is CASSPFRQTNEQFF. As DNA, the CDR3 is TGTGCCAGCAGCCCCTTCCGGCAGACCAATGAGCAGTTCTTC.

This clonotype was observed a handful of times. V and J are TRBV6-2 or TRBV6-3 and TRBJ1-1; unclear D gene. CDR1 is MNHEY and CDR2 is SVGEGT in the germline V gene. Deletions cut 2 bases from V and 5 bases from J, with 12 bases between. The CDR3 extends over 14 amino acids. Written as DNA, the CDR3 is TGTGCCAGCAGTTACGTGGGGTCAGGTACTGAAGCTTTCTTT. Protein: CASSYVGSGTEAFF.

This clonotype was picked up many times. This chain uses TRBV7-9 with TRBJ1-2; 11 bases line up with TRBD1. CDR3 length equals 15 residues. Per the germline V gene, CDR1 is SEHNR and CDR2 is FQNEAQ (reference sequence). V shed 3 bases, J shed 4 bases, and the junction held 4 bases outside the gene matches. CDR3 amino acids: CASSFGQGATYGYTF. The CDR3, as DNA: TGTGCCAGCAGCTTTGGACAGGGGGCTACCTATGGCTACACCTTC.

In its sample, this clonotype was seen a few times. The chain links TRBV28 to TRBJ1-5; D possibly corresponds to TRBD1 (5 bases). Germline V lookup: CDR1 MDHEN, CDR2 SYDVKM. There are 15 residues in the CDR3. The V end was cut by 4 bases, the J end by 2 bases, with 12 bases between. DNA of the CDR3: TGTGCCAGCAGTTACGGGACTGTAGGCAATCAGCCCCAGCATTTT. It translates to CASSYGTVGNQPQHF. The complete variable domain, with remaining parts taken from reference TRBV28 and TRBJ1-5, reads DVKVTQSSRYLVKRTGEKVFLECVQDMDHENMFWYRQDPGLGLRLIYFSYDVKMKEKGDIPEGYSVSREKKERFSLILESASTNQTSMYLCASSYGTVGNQPQHFGDGTRLSIL.

This clonotype was recorded at least ten times. The V and J genes are TRBV12-3 or TRBV12-4 and TRBJ2-3; D uncertain. This CDR3 has 13 residues. V was clipped by 4 bases and J by 6 bases, with 11 bases between them. As DNA, the CDR3 is TGTGCCAGCAGTTATAACGAGGAGGATACGCAGTATTTT. It is translated as CASSYNEEDTQYF.

The chain joins TRBV3-1 to TRBJ2-5; TRBD2 agrees at 9 bases. V trimming: 5 bases; J trimming: 5 bases; junction bases outside the gene matches: 21. Per the germline V gene, CDR1 is LGHDT and CDR2 is YNNKEL (reference sequence). This CDR3 comprises 19 residues. CDR3 region: CASSYLQPGLAMGGETQYF. The CDR3, as DNA: TGTGCCAGCAGCTATCTACAACCGGGACTAGCTATGGGAGGGGAGACCCAGTACTTC.

The chain combines TRBV15 with TRBJ2-3; 7 bases align to TRBD2. Germline values: CDR1 LNHNV, CDR2 YYDKDF (reference sequence). The CDR3 extends over 16 amino acids. Unmatched junction bases numbered 6, after V lost 0 bases and J lost 3 bases. The CDR3 DNA reads TGTGCCACCAGCAGAGATCGGCAGGGAGGGACAGATACGCAGTATTTT. Translated, it gives CATSRDRQGGTDTQYF.

This clonotype occurred many times. V usage is TRBV5-1 and J usage is TRBJ1-1, with 10 bases identical to TRBD1. This CDR3 comprises 15 residues. The V gene end was trimmed by 3 bases and the J gene end by 4 bases; junction bases not matched to a gene: 6. Germline CDR1 SGHRS, CDR2 YFSETQ. CDR3 loop: CASSSGQGVPTEAFF. CDR3 DNA: TGCGCCAGCAGCTCCGGACAGGGGGTCCCCACTGAAGCTTTCTTT.

This clonotype was picked up many times. The V gene is TRBV20-1, the J gene TRBJ2-7, with D perhaps being TRBD1 or TRBD2 (5 bases each). In germline, CDR1 is DFQATT, CDR2 SNEGSKA (reference sequence). V was shortened by 0 bases and J by 12 bases, with 12 bases between the two germline ends. CDR3 length equals 11 residues. CDR3 protein: CSARDRAGTYF. CDR3 nucleotides: TGCAGTGCTAGAGATCGGGCAGGGACGTACTTC.

V is TRBV18 and J is TRBJ1-5; D not resolved. V was clipped by 1 base and J by 8 bases, with 12 bases between them. The CDR3 has 14 residues. Germline CDR1 reads KGHSH; CDR2 reads LQKENI. CDR3 DNA sequence: TGTGCCAGCTCACCACGCAATGGCCCGGAGCCCCAGCATTTT. This gives the protein CASSPRNGPEPQHF.

This clonotype was counted between two and nine times. The chain is built from TRBV20-1 and TRBJ1-4; 9 bases agree with TRBD1. The CDR3 consists of 13 residues. J gave up 8 bases and V 6 bases, and 7 bases lay outside the gene matches. Germline V gives CDR1 DFQATT, CDR2 SNEGSKA (reference sequence). This CDR3 reads CSAIQGAEEKLFF. The CDR3 region has the DNA TGCAGTGCCATACAGGGGGCAGAGGAAAAACTGTTTTTT.

The CDR3 here is CASSRDRGYEKLFF. The CDR3 nucleotides read TGTGCCAGCAGCCGGGACAGAGGTTATGAAAAACTGTTTTTT. The V call is TRBV5-6, the J call TRBJ1-4; 7 nucleotides match TRBD1. The germline CDR1 and CDR2 sequences are SGHDT and YYEEEE. The CDR3 is 14 residues long. Trimming cost V 4 bases and J 6 bases; bases outside gene matches: 6.

The CDR3 DNA sequence: TGTGCCAGCAGCTTAGGACTAGCCAGTGACCATGAGCAGTTCTTC. Translated: CASSLGLASDHEQFF. The chain joins TRBV7-3 to TRBJ2-1, with 8 bases identical to TRBD2. Per germline, CDR1 SGHTA and CDR2 FQGTGA. The length of the CDR3 is 15 residues. V lost 2 bases to trimming and J lost 8 bases; unmatched junction nucleotides: 8. Complete variable domain (other parts from reference TRBV7-3 and TRBJ2-1): GAGVSQTPSNKVTEKGKYVELRCDPISGHTALYWYRQSLGQGPEFLIYFQGTGAADDSGLPNDRFFAVRPEGSVSTLKIQRTERGDSAVYLCASSLGLASDHEQFFGPGTRLTVL.

The chain is built from TRBV18 and TRBJ2-1; 8 bases align to TRBD2. The CDR3 runs to 15 residues. After removal of 1 base from V and 3 bases from J, the junction contained 2 bases not matched to a gene. The germline CDR1 and CDR2 sequences are KGHSH and LQKENI. The CDR3: CASSPRSGDYNEQFF. For the CDR3, the DNA is TGTGCCAGCTCACCACGTAGCGGGGACTACAATGAGCAGTTCTTC.

The rearrangement uses TRBV10-1 and TRBJ2-2; D gene ambiguous. Trimming stripped 0 bases from V and 4 bases from J, with 6 bases between. In germline, CDR1 is WNHNN, CDR2 SYGVQD (reference sequence). The CDR3 has 14 residues. CDR3 residues: CASSESPGTGELFF. In DNA, the CDR3 is TGCGCCAGCAGTGAGTCGCCAGGCACCGGGGAGCTGTTTTTT.